The present entry profiles one T cell receptor (beta chain) with its context. This receptor's antigen is unknown. Base qualities were left out, and no much larger clone turns up one base away. The library was prepared using the immunoSEQ multiplex PCR assay. A mixture of 60 forward primers for TCR Vbeta segments and 13 reverse primers for TCR Jbeta segments was used in the multiplex PCR. The CDR3 region of rearranged TCR beta genes was amplified from genomic DNA by a multiplex PCR assay. The amplified TCR beta libraries were sequenced on the Illumina HiSeq System as 87-base-pair reads. The published analysis was carried out like this. A later analysis tallied roughly 80 million unique TCR beta chains across the 660 or so repertoires, and about 10 million of those chains were shared by two or more donors. Raw reads were error-corrected and collapsed into unique sequences by a nearest-neighbor algorithm in which closely related sequences were merged to remove PCR and sequencing errors. CDR3 sequences were aligned to IMGT reference sequences to assign V, D and J gene segments. Each retained sequence needed at least a six-nucleotide match to both a V gene segment and a J gene segment. A rearrangement counted as productive if the CDR3 had no stop codons and remained in frame with V and J, and every other rearrangement counted as non-productive. Following IMGT convention, CDR3 was defined as the stretch from the second conserved V-encoded cysteine up to the conserved J-encoded phenylalanine. In an earlier analysis of roughly 580 of the donors, sequences lacking an unambiguous match to a single V gene segment were excluded. An earlier analysis of several hundred of the donors called V segments functional above 56.7% productive rearrangements and segregating when the between-donor standard deviation exceeded 5%. A statistical classification framework was developed to diagnose cytomegalovirus status using the catalog of TCR beta chain sequences. A later analysis assigned V and J genes by comparing TCR nucleotide sequences with IMGT/GENE-DB human TR gene sequences. Using the TCRdist pipeline, a later analysis assigned CDR3 sequences along with most-parsimonious VDJ recombination scenarios. In a later analysis, each TCR beta chain was defined by its CDR3 amino acid sequence together with its V-gene family, and reads without a unique V-gene family were excluded. In a later analysis, approximately 590 highly shared, low-generation-probability nucleotide sequences were removed to address suspected cross-contamination and a sequencing artifact. In a later analysis, a clonal expansion index was calculated for each public chain from normalized within-repertoire ranks of inferred template counts. Generation probabilities in a later analysis came from a VDJ recombination model fitted to out-of-frame rearrangements, and those results were checked against IGoR. In a later analysis, hypergeometric tests were used to score TCR-TCR, TCR-HLA and TCR-CMV co-occurrence, with a repertoire-size bias correction applied to TCR pairs. To estimate false discovery rates, a later analysis permuted the HLA or CMV assignments 20 times. A later analysis grouped co-occurring TCRs with DBSCAN, adding TCRdist sequence similarity when clustering within HLA-allele-positive subsets. For co-occurrence clustering, repertoires with fewer than 30,000 or more than 120,000 public chains were excluded, along with five or six repertoires with anomalous nucleotide sharing. This immuneACCESS table, as held by TCRdb, lists in-frame sequences with V and J called but not all clones. Of the missing ones, under half trace to an unresolved V gene in checked studies; the others have no known cause. That table is the source of V, J and clone size, and D and trimming were worked out from the DNA. The sample table lists some 150,000 clones, 70% to 80% of them with a count of one. The ten largest clones capture 4.3% of the sample.

This specimen comes from a study of cytomegalovirus exposure and HLA in healthy donors listed by TCRdb under 2017. Study-level background: An earlier analysis of roughly 610 of the donors reported about 300 Gb of sequence data and roughly 120 million unique TCR beta sequences obtained from around 190 million T cells. Roughly 300 gigabases of sequencing data and tens of millions of unique TCR sequences made up an early release that covered some 640 HLA-typed donors. Of the 350 to 450 genotyped donors, 65% to 90% fell in the genetic ancestry cluster associated with self-reported Caucasian donors. The study was designed to test whether signatures of past pathogen exposure could be identified by cataloging public T cell receptors. The T cell repertoires of about 700 subjects were profiled by immunosequencing and related to cytomegalovirus serostatus. Besides the first cohort of roughly 700 subjects, a separate validation cohort made up of over 100 different subjects was used. To predict cytomegalovirus infection status, the study combined high-throughput TCR immunosequencing, statistical association of individual TCRs with disease status, and machine learning. A later analysis re-analyzed previously published TCR beta repertoires from roughly 600 donors and added high-resolution HLA genotyping to study TCR occurrence patterns. Rather than using new phenotypic data, the later analysis identified candidate immune exposures from TCR beta sequences and from how often those sequences occurred across donors. An earlier analysis of several hundred of the donors applied high-throughput TCR beta sequencing to assess whether each TCR beta V gene segment acted as functional or pseudogenic. Donor age, sex, ethnicity and CMV serostatus were compiled alongside the repertoire data. A later genetic analysis took genome-wide SNP genotypes for about three fifths of the 666 donors and used that subset as a discovery cohort. All discovery cohort repertoires had been generated on a single sequencing platform. HLA typing included class I and class II loci at four-digit resolution. Typing coverage differed by locus: A, B, C, DRB1 and DQB1 were typed in roughly 620-630 donors, DQA1 in 522, DPA1 in nearly 610, and DPB1 in 472. Several DR-DQ haplotypes were treated as single units for association and clustering because of strong linkage in the cohort. Across 398 genotyped donors of the cohort, an average of approximately 240,000 unique TCR beta nucleotide sequences per donor were sequenced, and 15% to 20% of those sequences were non-productive. The paper as a whole reports these results and caveats: Compared with equally common non-associated chains, HLA-associated TCR beta chains in a later analysis were more clonally expanded and had lower generation probabilities. Three of the identified cytomegalovirus-associated TCR beta chains were confirmed in vitro to be specific for cytomegalovirus antigens. In the study, some 160 TCR beta chains were listed as associated with cytomegalovirus. According to a later genetic analysis, donors in an Asian-associated ancestry cluster had fewer N-insertions in productive TCRs than the approximately 710-donor mean. A later analysis found that most CMV-associated TCR beta chains appeared HLA-restricted, with HLA associations seemingly driven largely by CMV exposure. A cluster of highly shared sequence variants was judged likely to be a technical artifact of the sequencing pipeline. Linkage disequilibrium might explain the correlated functional status among segregating V segments, but an unknown experimental factor could not be excluded. Broadly in line with IMGT annotations, most TCR beta V segments showed up in productive rearrangements about 87% or about 30% of the time in an earlier analysis of several hundred of the donors. Most TCR sequences were seen in very few donors, while some public TCRs were found in many individuals. A further reported finding was that TCR beta sequences accurately predicted the HLA-A and HLA-B alleles for most subjects in the first cohort. In a later analysis, 16,951 TCR beta sequences were associated with specific HLA alleles at a false discovery rate of 0.05. It was suggested by the authors that the approach could potentially be generalized to other disease states and immunological phenotypes. About 15 rarely observed V segments, including chromosome 9 orphons, were excluded from the earlier analysis of several hundred of the donors because counts were too low. Presence/absence analyses assumed roughly uniform sequencing depth across donors, an assumption that may not hold. In both the original and validation cohorts, the classifier was reported to diagnose cytomegalovirus status with high specificity and sensitivity. When HLA alleles, especially DR and DQ, strongly co-occurred, TCR associations were difficult to assign to individual alleles. In a later analysis, several top co-occurrence clusters were reported to appear linked to parvovirus B19, influenza, CMV and Epstein-Barr virus. Only TCR beta chains were sequenced in this cohort, and the absence of alpha or paired-chain data limited detectable features. A later genetic analysis associated a missense DCLRE1C variant with V-gene and J-gene trimming of TCR beta chains, and an independent cohort replicated the association. The 87-base-pair reads could not distinguish some IMGT-functional V segments, including TRBV6-2 and TRBV6-3, so those segments were excluded. Because HLA typing was unavailable for some donors at each locus, only the typed subset was used in association tests. Immune exposure information for the cohort was limited to CMV serostatus. A later analysis found that TCR association rates varied across HLA loci, with DRB1 alleles showing the most associated TCRs and HLA-C alleles the fewest.

In total, just over 650 healthy bone marrow donors made up the cohort. At the time of sampling, every cohort member was nominally healthy, though immune exposures that went unrecorded were likely present. The donor was CMV seronegative and was included in the group of several hundred seronegative cohort members. A peripheral blood sample was collected from each donor, and TCR beta sequencing was performed on peripheral blood mononuclear cells. The Qiagen DNeasy Blood Extraction Kit was used to extract genomic DNA from the blood cell samples. Per the germline V gene (reference sequence), SEHNR is the CDR1 and FQNEAQ is the CDR2. The CDR3 runs 14 amino acids, cysteine and phenylalanine included. Of the read, only the CDR3 DNA is kept; its 42 bases are in frame from base 1. Here V drops 8 bases and J drops 5 bases, and the junction holds 8 bases not matched to any gene.

The chain is assembled from TRBV7-9 and TRBJ2-1, with 8 bases aligning to TRBD2. The clonotype was recovered from a man aged 40-49 years in good health and CMV-seronegative. Specimen: PBMCs. Here is the DNA: TGTGCCAGCTCACTTAGCGGGGATCACAATGAGCAGTTCTTC. It is translated as CASSLSGDHNEQFF.